One and the same sample provided the 27 T cell receptor beta chains below, sequenced in a study of blood T cell repertoires in COVID-19. The data were produced by immunoSEQ multiplex PCR, yet TCRdb's version contains in-frame clones alone and is incomplete. The sample holds about 140,000 clones, 78% seen once. Sequenced: peripheral blood. The receptor set was obtained from a man aged 60 to 75 who had recovered from COVID-19.

A few counts support this clone. J is TRBJ2-2 and V is TRBV11-2; 8 positions match TRBD1. V dropped 2 bases and J dropped 6; count of bases not matched to a gene: 5. The germline V gene encodes CDR1 SGHAT and CDR2 FQNNGV. CDR3 length: 15 amino acids. CDR3 coding DNA: TGTGCCAGCAGCTTAAGGCAGGGGGCAGCCGGGGAGCTGTTTTTT. It codes for CASSLRQGAAGELFF.

V gene TRBV6-2 or TRBV6-3 combines with J gene TRBJ1-1; no definite D call. The CDR3 covers 16 residues. Trimming left V 3 bases short and J 1 base short, with 15 bases between. Per germline, CDR1 MNHEY and CDR2 SVGEGT. CDR3 DNA sequence: TGTGCCAGCAGTTATAGTAGTAACAGAGCGAACACTGAAGCTTTCTTT. Translation: CASSYSSNRANTEAFF.

V is TRBV7-2 and J is TRBJ2-3; D unresolved. V dropped 2 bases and J dropped 3 bases, with 12 bases sitting between them. The CDR3 is made up of 15 amino acids. Germline CDR1 reads SGHTA; CDR2 reads FQGNSA. Here the CDR3 DNA reads TGTGCCAGCAGCTTACGCGACCCGCGGACAGATACGCAGTATTTT. Its translation is CASSLRDPRTDTQYF.

V usage is TRBV19 and J usage is TRBJ1-1; TRBD1 is a possible D gene (5 bases). Germline V CDR1 and CDR2: LNHDA, SQIVND (reference sequence). The CDR3 runs 14 residues. The V end was cut by 6 bases, the J end by 1 base, with 12 bases between. Written as DNA, the CDR3 is TGTGCCAGTAGGGGCTGGACACCGAACACTGAAGCTTTCTTT. It is translated as CASRGWTPNTEAFF.

The rearrangement uses TRBV6-5 and TRBJ2-7; D gene unclear. CDR1 and CDR2 from the germline V gene are MNHEY and SVGAGI. The V end was cut by 7 bases, the J end by 2 bases, with 9 bases between. The CDR3 has 12 residues. In DNA, the CDR3 is TGTGCCAGCACCCTAAGCGCCTACGAGCAGTACTTC. Translated: CASTLSAYEQYF.

This clone showed up just a few times. This chain joins TRBV18 and TRBJ1-2, with 8 bases aligning to TRBD1. The CDR3 spans 15 residues. Germline V gives CDR1 KGHSH, CDR2 LQKENI. With 2 bases clipped from V and 0 bases from J, the junction kept 2 bases outside the gene matches. This CDR3 is CASSPTQGANYGYTF. DNA of the CDR3: TGTGCCAGCTCACCAACACAGGGGGCTAACTATGGCTACACCTTC.

V is TRBV28 and J is TRBJ1-4, with 9 bases identical to TRBD1. From germline, CDR1 is MDHEN and CDR2 SYDVKM. Germline trimming cut 6 bases from V and 4 bases from J; bases unmatched to any gene: 6. CDR3 length: 15 amino acids. The chain's CDR3 is CASRNRGPDNEKLFF. The CDR3 DNA reads TGTGCCAGCAGGAACAGGGGGCCGGATAATGAAAAACTGTTTTTT.

This clone was counted between two and nine times. The chain links TRBV6-6 to TRBJ1-5, with a possible D match to TRBD1 (5 bases). CDR1 is MNHNY, CDR2 SVGAGI, per germline (reference sequence). CDR3 size: 15 residues. Trimming removed 3 bases at V and 0 bases at J, with 9 bases between. CDR3 sequence: CASSYRQGSNQPQHF. The DNA for the CDR3 is TGTGCCAGCAGTTATCGGCAGGGTAGCAATCAGCCCCAGCATTTT.

J is TRBJ1-2 and V is TRBV16; TRBD1 matches 9 bases. V gave up 4 bases and J gave up 6 bases; unmatched junction bases: 12. This CDR3 comprises 16 residues. CDR1 is KGHSY, CDR2 FQNENV, per germline. In nucleotides, the CDR3 is TGTGCCAGCAGCCGCCAGCTCCGACAGGGGGAGGATGGCTACACCTTC. Protein sequence: CASSRQLRQGEDGYTF.

V usage is TRBV4-2 and J usage is TRBJ2-1; D possibly corresponds to TRBD1 (5 bases). The ends were cut back, 0 bases at V and 13 bases at J, with 19 bases in the middle. The length of the CDR3 is 15 residues. Germline V gene sequence: CDR1 LGHNA, CDR2 YNFKEQ. In DNA, the CDR3 is TGTGCCAGCAGCCAAGATGAAGCAGACAGTAAGATTCAGTTCTTC. Encoded protein: CASSQDEADSKIQFF.

Only a few counts were recorded for this clone. The CDR3: CASRTTGINTEAFF. DNA of the CDR3: TGTGCCAGCAGGACGACAGGGATAAACACTGAAGCTTTCTTT. V is TRBV28 and J is TRBJ1-1; 7 nucleotides match TRBD1. CDR3 length: 14 residues. Losses at the gene ends were 6 bases for V and 2 bases for J; bases not matched to a gene: 6. The germline gives CDR1 MDHEN, CDR2 SYDVKM.

The rearrangement links TRBV5-4 to TRBJ2-7, with 10 bases lining up with TRBD1. The CDR3 totals 14 residues. CDR1 and CDR2 from the germline V gene are SGHNT and YYREEE (reference sequence). The V and J ends lost 2 bases and 6 bases, in that order; junction bases with no gene match: 5. The CDR3 DNA follows: TGTGCCAGCAGCTTCGACAGGGGGCGAGGCGAGCAGTACTTC. Amino acids: CASSFDRGRGEQYF.

This clone appeared a single time. The CDR3 here is CASSRDRSTDTQYF. CDR3 nucleotide sequence: TGTGCCAGCAGCCGGGACAGGAGCACAGATACGCAGTATTTT. The genes are TRBV14 and TRBJ2-3; TRBD1 matches 8 bases. The germline gives CDR1 SGHDN, CDR2 FVKESK. The CDR3 sequence is 14 residues long. The J segment lost 0 bases and the V segment lost 4 bases, leaving 0 bases of the junction unmatched.

This chain connects TRBV20-1 to TRBJ1-5, with 8 bases matching TRBD1. With 3 bases clipped from V and 0 bases from J, the junction kept 4 bases outside the gene matches. This CDR3 has 15 amino acids. Germline-derived CDR1 and CDR2 are DFQATT and SNEGSKA (reference sequence). The CDR3 sequence: CSASTDRGSNQPQHF. The CDR3 DNA is TGCAGTGCTAGTACAGACAGGGGTAGCAATCAGCCCCAGCATTTT.

The V call is TRBV13, the J call TRBJ1-4; TRBD1 matches at 9 bases. The CDR3 totals 16 residues. The V gene's germline CDR1 is PRHDT and CDR2 FYEKMQ (reference sequence). V shed 3 bases and J 6 bases; nucleotides not matched to a gene: 8. DNA for the CDR3: TGTGCCAGCAGCTTTACTGGAGGACAGGGGTATGAAAAACTGTTTTTT. It translates to CASSFTGGQGYEKLFF.

This clone was counted a few times. This chain joins TRBV18 and TRBJ2-2; 8 bases are shared with TRBD1. J was trimmed by 2 bases and V by 3 bases; bases with no gene match: 5. In germline, CDR1 is KGHSH, CDR2 LQKENI. The CDR3 has 16 residues. The CDR3 region is CASSPLTGVNTGELFF. CDR3 nucleotide sequence: TGTGCCAGCTCACCCCTGACAGGGGTCAACACCGGGGAGCTGTTTTTT.

The V and J genes are TRBV7-2 and TRBJ2-1; D is perhaps TRBD2 (6 bases). Trimming shortened V by 5 bases and J by 0 bases, and 11 bases separated the two germline ends. Germline values: CDR1 SGHTA, CDR2 FQGNSA. This CDR3 spans 15 amino acids. CDR3 amino acids: CASSVSGSSYNEQFF. Written as DNA, the CDR3 is TGTGCCAGCAGCGTTAGCGGCAGCTCCTACAATGAGCAGTTCTTC.

The genes are TRBV28 and TRBJ2-3; weak D call: TRBD1 (5 bases). The germline gives CDR1 MDHEN, CDR2 SYDVKM. Trimming took 3 bases from V and 2 from J, leaving 12 bases between them. The CDR3 is made up of 15 amino acids. The CDR3 DNA is TGTGCCAGCAGTTTCCAACAGGCCTACACAGATACGCAGTATTTT. This sequence encodes CASSFQQAYTDTQYF. Looking up the rest from reference TRBV28 and TRBJ2-3 gives the full variable domain: DVKVTQSSRYLVKRTGEKVFLECVQDMDHENMFWYRQDPGLGLRLIYFSYDVKMKEKGDIPEGYSVSREKKERFSLILESASTNQTSMYLCASSFQQAYTDTQYFGPGTRLTVL.

The rearrangement uses TRBV27 and TRBJ1-2, with 9 bases fitting TRBD1. V shed 5 bases, J shed 6 bases, and the junction held 4 bases outside the gene matches. In germline, CDR1 is MNHEY, CDR2 SMNVEV (reference sequence). The CDR3 is made up of 13 amino acids. The CDR3 nucleotides are TGTGCCAGCAGTCTCGGGACAGGGAATGGCTACACCTTC. As protein: CASSLGTGNGYTF.

This rearrangement joins TRBV6-6 to TRBJ1-2; D is perhaps TRBD1 (5 bases). V was pared by 6 bases and J by 6 bases, with 11 bases between. CDR3 length equals 12 residues. Germline-derived CDR1 and CDR2 are MNHNY and SVGAGI (reference sequence). CDR3 protein: CASSRQQDGYTF. CDR3 coding DNA: TGTGCCAGCAGCCGACAACAGGATGGCTACACCTTC.

The genes are TRBV5-5 and TRBJ2-3, with TRBD2 matching over 9 bases. Germline trimming cut 0 bases from V and 4 bases from J; bases unmatched to any gene: 0. The CDR3 is 14 residues long. Germline CDR1 is SGHKS and CDR2 is YYEKEE (reference sequence). The CDR3 loop reads CASSLVAGADTQYF. DNA for the CDR3: TGTGCCAGCAGCTTGGTAGCGGGAGCAGATACGCAGTATTTT.

The rearrangement links TRBV30 to TRBJ2-3, with 7 bases aligning to TRBD2. V lost 2 bases, J lost 4 bases, and 9 bases stayed unmatched. Germline V lookup: CDR1 GTSNPN, CDR2 SVGIG (reference sequence). This CDR3 contains 15 residues. CDR3 nucleotides: TGTGCCTGGAGTAAAAGGACGGGAGGTCCAGATACGCAGTATTTT. This translates into CAWSKRTGGPDTQYF.

The chain joins TRBV24-1 to TRBJ2-1; D possibly corresponds to TRBD2 (7 bases). Germline V gene data show CDR1 as KGHDR and CDR2 as SFDVKD. CDR3 size: 15 residues. V lost 4 bases and J 3 bases, leaving 12 bases between the germline ends. Written as DNA, the CDR3 is TGTGCCACCAGTGACCCCGGGGGGCTCTACAATGAGCAGTTCTTC. Encoded protein: CATSDPGGLYNEQFF.

CDR3 bases: TGTGCCAGCAGCGCGTTAACGACAGGGATCACCGGGGAGCTGTTTTTT. Its protein is CASSALTTGITGELFF. V and J are TRBV9 and TRBJ2-2, with 7 bases matching TRBD1. The CDR3 has 16 residues. The germline V gene has CDR1 SGDLS and CDR2 YYNGEE. Unmatched junction bases numbered 9, after V lost 3 bases and J lost 4 bases.

The rearrangement links TRBV4-3 to TRBJ1-5; weak D call: TRBD1 (6 bases). V shed 4 bases and J shed 3 bases, with 13 bases lying between them. The CDR3 covers 15 residues. Germline assignment: CDR1 LGHNA and CDR2 YSLEER. The CDR3 DNA reads as TGCGCCAGCAGCCGGGAGCACAGGGACAATCAGCCCCAGCATTTT. It yields the protein CASSREHRDNQPQHF.

The gene calls are TRBV28 and TRBJ1-4; D gene uncertain. This CDR3 region has 12 residues. Per germline, CDR1 MDHEN and CDR2 SYDVKM. V gave up 8 bases and J gave up 5 bases, with 9 bases separating them. The CDR3, as DNA: TGTGCCAGCCACGCGGGCAATGAAAAACTGTTTTTT. Residues: CASHAGNEKLFF.

The chain combines TRBV6-4 with TRBJ1-6; 7 bases are shared with TRBD1. CDR3 size: 16 residues. V lost 8 bases and J lost 4; bases outside the gene matches: 11. Germline CDR1 reads MRHNA; CDR2 reads SNTAGT. CDR3 in DNA: TGTGCCAGCGACCCTCCTCTGGGACAGTATAATTCACCCCTCCACTTT. Amino acid sequence: CASDPPLGQYNSPLHF.